This TCR beta chain was profiled in a study of shared clonotypes between healthy human individuals. The naive CD8 fraction comprised CD45RO-negative cells positively selected for CCR7 and excluded terminally differentiated effector memory CD45RA+ cells. The CDR3 is made up of 12 amino acids. Trimming took off 6 bases at V and 4 bases at J, with 7 bases between the two ends. Germline V gene sequence: CDR1 PRHDT, CDR2 FYEKMQ (reference sequence). When replicate PCRs were run on sorted subsets, they used approximately 0.2 ug DNA, around 33,000 T cell genomes. The table came from immunoSEQ multiplex PCR; TCRdb's copy has only in-frame clones and leaves some out. This sample has around 2,000,000 clones, with roughly 94% found just once.

This receptor was taken from a man between 18 and 35 years old in good health. The V call is TRBV13, the J call TRBJ1-3; D unclear. Sample: naive CD8+ T cells sorted from blood. In nucleotides, the CDR3 is TGTGCCAGCAGTGGGCCAGGAAACACCATATATTTT. It yields the protein CASSGPGNTIYF.